The 24 T cell receptor beta chains presented below share a single source sample, sequenced in a study of T-cell memory formation after mild COVID-19. TCRdb called the 5' RACE reads again in MiXCR, with one record for every CDR3 protein. Seen here are under 350,000 distinct CDR3 sequences, around 15% observed once, and the top ten hold roughly 20%. The sample taken for sequencing was PBMCs or a T cell subset sorted from them (not recorded which). The receptors stem from a man in his late teens or twenties who had mild COVID-19 (a few samples of this study predate the infection). Cell type and time point are not known.

The chain is built from TRBV5-1 and TRBJ1-2; 7 bases map to TRBD1. The germline V gene has CDR1 SGHRS and CDR2 YFSETQ. Losses at the gene ends were 4 bases for V and 8 bases for J; bases not matched to a gene: 14. This CDR3 comprises 15 residues. CDR3 nucleotide sequence: TGCGCCAGCAGCGTTTCCGGGACAGCCGCTATAGGCTACACCTTC. Residues: CASSVSGTAAIGYTF.

This clonotype was counted only a few times. V and J are TRBV5-1 and TRBJ2-2; D may be TRBD2 (6 bases). This CDR3 spans 17 amino acids. The germline V gene has CDR1 SGHRS and CDR2 YFSETQ. V lost 3 bases to trimming and J lost 0 bases, with 15 bases between them. This chain's CDR3 is CASSSIRRRANTGELFF. The CDR3 nucleotides are TGCGCCAGCAGCTCGATTAGACGGAGGGCGAACACCGGGGAGCTGTTTTTT.

This chain joins TRBV6-1 and TRBJ2-1; possible D gene TRBD1, 6 bases. The germline V gene has CDR1 MNHNS and CDR2 SASEGT. The CDR3 is made up of 16 amino acids. V lost 5 bases, J lost 0 bases, and 14 bases lay in between. The CDR3 DNA follows: TGTGCCAGCAGTCTGGAGACAGGAAGCTCCTACAATGAGCAGTTCTTC. Protein: CASSLETGSSYNEQFF.

The table lists this clonotype with many counts. This sequence joins TRBV7-2 and TRBJ1-2; 8 positions match TRBD1. The trim removed 0 bases at V and 4 bases at J, leaving 7 bases unmatched. The CDR3 consists of 16 residues. The germline CDR1 and CDR2 sequences are SGHTA and FQGNSA. The CDR3 nucleotides read TGTGCCAGCAGCTTAGCGCAGGGGGCCGACCTCTATGGCTACACCTTC. Protein sequence: CASSLAQGADLYGYTF.

This rearrangement joins TRBV18 to TRBJ2-3, with 14 bases that match TRBD2. V shed 3 bases and J 5 bases; nucleotides not matched to a gene: 1. Germline V gene lookup returns CDR1 KGHSH and CDR2 LQKENI. The length of the CDR3 is 15 residues. CDR3 protein: CASSPTSGGEDTQYF. In DNA form, the CDR3 reads TGTGCCAGCTCACCGACTAGCGGGGGGGAAGATACGCAGTATTTT.

V is TRBV10-3 and J is TRBJ2-7; 7 nucleotides align to TRBD1. The germline V gene encodes CDR1 ENHRY and CDR2 SYGVKD. The CDR3 is 14 amino acids. Trimming at V came to 6 bases and at J to 2 bases, leaving 7 bases not matched to a gene. CDR3 coding DNA: TGTGCCATCAGGGCGTCGGGACAGACCTACGAGCAGTACTTC. It specifies CAIRASGQTYEQYF.

Only a few counts were recorded for this clonotype. The rearrangement links TRBV4-3 to TRBJ1-6; 11 positions match TRBD1. Germline V gene lookup returns CDR1 LGHNA and CDR2 YSLEER. The CDR3 consists of 15 residues. V dropped 1 base and J dropped 9; count of bases not matched to a gene: 2. The CDR3 loop reads CASSQGGTGGSPLHF. CDR3 nucleotides: TGCGCCAGCAGCCAAGGGGGGACAGGGGGTTCACCCCTCCACTTT.

V usage is TRBV19 and J usage is TRBJ2-5; 7 bases agree with TRBD2. The CDR3 has 13 residues. The V gene end was trimmed by 5 bases and the J gene end by 4 bases; junction bases not matched to a gene: 4. Germline CDR1 LNHDA, CDR2 SQIVND (reference sequence). The CDR3 DNA follows: TGTGCCAGTAGTTCACTAGCGAGAGAGACCCAGTACTTC. Protein: CASSSLARETQYF.

The genes are TRBV27 and TRBJ1-2, with D uncertain. Germline loops: CDR1 MNHEY, CDR2 SMNVEV (reference sequence). The CDR3 contains 13 residues. V was pared by 0 bases and J by 8 bases, with 10 bases between. CDR3 nucleotide sequence: TGTGCCAGCAGTTTATCGGCCAGCTGGGGCTACACCTTC. As protein: CASSLSASWGYTF.

V usage is TRBV4-3 and J usage is TRBJ1-2, with D maybe TRBD1 (5 bases). CDR1 is LGHNA, CDR2 YSLEER, per germline. Trimming removed 0 bases from V and 4 bases from J, with 12 bases in between. The CDR3 extends over 15 amino acids. The CDR3 region has the DNA TGCGCCAGCAGCCAAGATTCCGTCGGGGGCTATGGCTACACCTTC. The encoded protein is CASSQDSVGGYGYTF.

There are a few counts of this clonotype. The chain employs TRBV27 and TRBJ2-2; the match to TRBD2 covers 8 bases. Germline CDR1 and CDR2: MNHEY and SMNVEV (reference sequence). The CDR3 runs 11 residues. V trimming: 8 bases; J trimming: 9 bases; junction bases outside the gene matches: 2. This chain's CDR3 is CASRGGRELFF. The CDR3 DNA sequence: TGTGCCAGCCGGGGGGGGAGGGAGCTGTTTTTT.

This clonotype was seen a few times. The chain has TRBV20-1 and TRBJ2-5; perhaps TRBD2 as D (5 bases). Between the trimmed V and J ends, which lost 0 bases and 2 bases, there was a span of 22 bases. This CDR3 is 18 amino acids long. Germline loops: CDR1 DFQATT, CDR2 SNEGSKA (reference sequence). The CDR3 protein is CSARDWTSRSGKQETQYF. The CDR3 DNA follows: TGCAGTGCTAGAGATTGGACCTCCCGCTCGGGAAAACAAGAGACCCAGTACTTC.

The chain carries TRBV10-3 and TRBJ2-1; 12 positions match TRBD2. The ends lost 5 bases at V and 4 bases at J; junction bases unmatched: 9. Per the germline V gene, CDR1 is ENHRY and CDR2 is SYGVKD. This CDR3 comprises 17 residues. DNA for the CDR3: TGTGCCATCAGTCCCCCTAGCGGGGGGGACGTATACAATGAGCAGTTCTTC. Its translation: CAISPPSGGDVYNEQFF.

The chain carries TRBV29-1 and TRBJ2-3, with a tentative D call TRBD2 (7 bases). This CDR3 comprises 15 residues. Germline values: CDR1 SQVTM, CDR2 ANQGSEA. Trimming cost V 4 bases and J 5 bases, with 19 bases left between them. The CDR3 sequence is CSVGRSGASGDTQYF. The DNA for the CDR3 is TGCAGCGTTGGGAGATCGGGGGCTAGCGGAGATACGCAGTATTTT.

This clonotype was detected many times. This chain links TRBV12-3 or TRBV12-4 with TRBJ2-7; the match to TRBD1 covers 9 bases. The CDR3 has 14 amino acids. Trimming took 6 bases from V and 2 from J; bases not matched to a gene: 5. CDR3 loop: CASRDRGFPYEQYF. DNA for the CDR3: TGTGCCAGCAGGGACAGGGGTTTCCCCTACGAGCAGTACTTC.

This clonotype was detected many times. The chain uses TRBV10-2 and TRBJ2-5; D possibly corresponds to TRBD1 (5 bases). The ends were cut back, 7 bases at V and 14 bases at J, with 17 bases in the middle. CDR3 size: 11 residues. Germline V lookup: CDR1 WSHSY, CDR2 SAAADI. The CDR3 DNA follows: TGCGCCAGCATTGAAGGGAAGGGGATTTACTTC. This translates into CASIEGKGIYF.

The chain carries TRBV7-9 and TRBJ1-3, with D perhaps TRBD1 (6 bases). The V end lost 2 bases, the J end lost 0 bases, and 14 bases lay between the germline ends. The CDR3 extends over 17 amino acids. Per the germline V gene, CDR1 is SEHNR and CDR2 is FQNEAQ (reference sequence). As DNA, the CDR3 is TGTGCCAGCAGCTTAAGGGGACAAGGCCGCTCTGGAAACACCATATATTTT. Residues: CASSLRGQGRSGNTIYF.

V and J are TRBV7-9 and TRBJ1-4; tentative D call: TRBD1 (6 bases). The ends were cut back, 0 bases at V and 1 base at J, with 18 bases in the middle. The germline CDR1 and CDR2 sequences are SEHNR and FQNEAQ (reference sequence). The CDR3 covers 19 residues. CDR3 protein: CASSLATTGIIGTNEKLFF. In nucleotides, the CDR3 is TGTGCCAGCAGCTTAGCGACGACAGGAATAATTGGAACTAATGAAAAACTGTTTTTT.

This clonotype was counted a few times. V usage is TRBV7-6 and J usage is TRBJ2-5; no reliable D call. Per germline, CDR1 SGHVS and CDR2 FNYEAQ. Trimming took off 4 bases at V and 7 bases at J, with 10 bases between the two ends. The CDR3 has 12 amino acids. The CDR3: CASSSTLGTQYF. The CDR3 coding sequence is TGTGCCAGCAGCTCTACTCTCGGGACCCAGTACTTC.

The sample holds a few counts of this clonotype. The chain joins TRBV12-3 or TRBV12-4 to TRBJ2-7; D is uncertain. Deletions cut 7 bases from V and 1 base from J, with 11 bases between. This CDR3 has 13 residues. The CDR3 sequence is CASTIDTSYEQYV. DNA for the CDR3: TGTGCCAGCACCATTGACACGTCCTACGAGCAGTACGTC.

The V and J genes are TRBV12-3 or TRBV12-4 and TRBJ2-7, with D hard to call. V lost 6 bases and J lost 6, with 12 bases in between. The CDR3 totals 12 residues. CDR3 amino acids: CASREPYSEQYF. In DNA, the CDR3 is TGTGCCAGCAGGGAACCTTATAGCGAGCAGTACTTC.

This clonotype appeared a few times. The chain combines TRBV4-1 with TRBJ2-3; no firm D call. Germline values: CDR1 MGHRA, CDR2 YSYEKL. The CDR3 runs to 15 residues. V shed 1 base and J shed 3 bases, with 11 bases lying between them. CDR3 protein: CASSQGASWTDTQYF. The CDR3 coding sequence is TGCGCCAGCAGCCAAGGGGCTAGTTGGACAGATACGCAGTATTTT.

The rearrangement links TRBV5-1 to TRBJ2-7; TRBD1 matches at 7 bases. The CDR3 spans 14 residues. CDR1 SGHRS and CDR2 YFSETQ come from the germline V gene. V lost 4 bases to trimming and J lost 0 bases; unmatched junction nucleotides: 4. CDR3 region: CASSIRDSSYEQYF. In DNA form, the CDR3 reads TGCGCCAGCAGCATTCGGGACAGCTCCTACGAGCAGTACTTC.

The V and J genes are TRBV20-1 and TRBJ1-2; no firm D call. Trimming left V 0 bases short and J 4 bases short, with 15 bases between. CDR1 DFQATT and CDR2 SNEGSKA come from the germline V gene (reference sequence). The CDR3 is 15 amino acids. The chain's CDR3 is CSARDKGETFYGYTF. CDR3 nucleotide sequence: TGCAGTGCTAGAGATAAGGGAGAGACCTTCTATGGCTACACCTTC.